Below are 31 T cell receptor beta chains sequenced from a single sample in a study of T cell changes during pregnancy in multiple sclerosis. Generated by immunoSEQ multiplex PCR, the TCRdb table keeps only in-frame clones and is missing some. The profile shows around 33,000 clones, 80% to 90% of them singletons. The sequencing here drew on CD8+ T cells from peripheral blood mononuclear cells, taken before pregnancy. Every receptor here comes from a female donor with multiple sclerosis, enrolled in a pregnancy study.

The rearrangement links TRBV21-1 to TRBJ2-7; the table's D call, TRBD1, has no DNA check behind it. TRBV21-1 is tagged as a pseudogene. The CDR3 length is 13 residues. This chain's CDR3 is CASGLRPGYEQYF. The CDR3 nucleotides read TGTGCCAGCGGCCTCCGTCCAGGGTACGAGCAGTACTTC.

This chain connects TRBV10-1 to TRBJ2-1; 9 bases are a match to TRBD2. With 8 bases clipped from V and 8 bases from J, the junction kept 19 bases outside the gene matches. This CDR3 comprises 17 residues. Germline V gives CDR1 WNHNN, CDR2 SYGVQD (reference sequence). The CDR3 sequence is CASEGEAGGPESHEQFF. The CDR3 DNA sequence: TGCGCCAGCGAGGGTGAGGCGGGAGGGCCCGAGTCACATGAGCAGTTCTTC.

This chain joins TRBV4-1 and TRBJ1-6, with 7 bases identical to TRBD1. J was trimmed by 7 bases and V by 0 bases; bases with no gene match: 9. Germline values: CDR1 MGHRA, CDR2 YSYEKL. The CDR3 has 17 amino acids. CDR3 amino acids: CASSQDTGDGWNSPLHF. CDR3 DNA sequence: TGCGCCAGCAGCCAAGATACAGGGGATGGATGGAATTCACCCCTCCACTTT.

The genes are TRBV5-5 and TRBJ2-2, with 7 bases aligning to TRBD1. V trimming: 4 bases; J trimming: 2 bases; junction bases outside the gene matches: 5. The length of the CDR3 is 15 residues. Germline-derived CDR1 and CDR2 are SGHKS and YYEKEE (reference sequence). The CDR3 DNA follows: TGTGCCAGCAGCCCGGGGACAGCAAACACCGGGGAGCTGTTTTTT. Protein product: CASSPGTANTGELFF.

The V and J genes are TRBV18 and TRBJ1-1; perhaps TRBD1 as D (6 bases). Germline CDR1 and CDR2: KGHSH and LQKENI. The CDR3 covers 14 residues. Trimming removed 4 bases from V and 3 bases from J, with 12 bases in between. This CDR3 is CASSRPRGYTEAFF. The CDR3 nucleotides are TGTGCCAGCTCACGCCCCAGGGGTTACACTGAAGCTTTCTTT. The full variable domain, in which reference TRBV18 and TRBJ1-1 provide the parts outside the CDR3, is NAGVMQNPRHLVRRRGQEARLRCSPMKGHSHVYWYRQLPEEGLKFMVYLQKENIIDESGMPKERFSAEFPKEGPSILRIQQVVRGDSAAYFCASSRPRGYTEAFFGQGTRLTVV.

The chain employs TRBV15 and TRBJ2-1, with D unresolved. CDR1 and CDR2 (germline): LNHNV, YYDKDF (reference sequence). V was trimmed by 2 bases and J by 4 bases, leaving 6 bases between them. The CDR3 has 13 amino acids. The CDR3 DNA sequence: TGTGCCACCAGCAGATCACGGTACAATGAGCAGTTCTTC. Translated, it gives CATSRSRYNEQFF. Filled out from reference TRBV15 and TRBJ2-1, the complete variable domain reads DAMVIQNPRYQVTQFGKPVTLSCSQTLNHNVMYWYQQKSSQAPKLLFHYYDKDFNNEADTPDNFQSRRPNTSFCFLDIRSPGLGDTAMYLCATSRSRYNEQFFGPGTRLTVL.

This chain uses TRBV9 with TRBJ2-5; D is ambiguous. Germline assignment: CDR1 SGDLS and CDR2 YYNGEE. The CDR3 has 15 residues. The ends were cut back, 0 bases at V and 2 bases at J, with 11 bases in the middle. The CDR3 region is CASSVAGALQETQYF. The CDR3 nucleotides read TGTGCCAGCAGCGTAGCCGGAGCTTTGCAAGAGACCCAGTACTTC.

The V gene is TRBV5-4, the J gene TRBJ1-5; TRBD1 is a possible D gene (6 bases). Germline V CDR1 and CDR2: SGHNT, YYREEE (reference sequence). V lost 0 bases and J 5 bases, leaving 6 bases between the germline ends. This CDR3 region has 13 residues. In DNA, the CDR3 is TGTGCCAGCAGCTTGGACAGGGATCAGCCCCAGCATTTT. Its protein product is CASSLDRDQPQHF.

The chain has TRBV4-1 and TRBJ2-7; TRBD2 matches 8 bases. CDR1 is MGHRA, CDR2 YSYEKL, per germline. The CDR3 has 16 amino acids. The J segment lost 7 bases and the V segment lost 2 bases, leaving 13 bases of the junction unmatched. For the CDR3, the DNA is TGCGCCAGCAGCCAATCGACCGGGACTAGGGCTTCTGAGCAGTACTTC. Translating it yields CASSQSTGTRASEQYF.

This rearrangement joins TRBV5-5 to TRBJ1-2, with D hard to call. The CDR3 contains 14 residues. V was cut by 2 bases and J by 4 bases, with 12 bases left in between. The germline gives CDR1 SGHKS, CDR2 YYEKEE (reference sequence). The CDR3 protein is CASSFARRSYGYTF. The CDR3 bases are TGTGCCAGCAGCTTTGCACGGAGAAGCTATGGCTACACCTTC.

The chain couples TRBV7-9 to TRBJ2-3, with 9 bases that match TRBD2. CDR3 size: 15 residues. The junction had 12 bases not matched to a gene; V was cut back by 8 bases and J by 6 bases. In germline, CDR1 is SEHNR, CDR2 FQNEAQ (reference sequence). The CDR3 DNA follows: TGTGCCAGCGCTACGACTAGCGGAGCCTCCGATACGCAGTATTTT. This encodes CASATTSGASDTQYF.

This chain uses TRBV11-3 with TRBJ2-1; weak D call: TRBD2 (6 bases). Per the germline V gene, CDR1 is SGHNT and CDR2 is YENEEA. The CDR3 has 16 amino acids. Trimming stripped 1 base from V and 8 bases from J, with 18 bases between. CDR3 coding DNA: TGTGCCAGCAGCTTAGCCTCGCGGGGTCTTCTTCATGAGCAGTTCTTC. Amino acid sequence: CASSLASRGLLHEQFF.

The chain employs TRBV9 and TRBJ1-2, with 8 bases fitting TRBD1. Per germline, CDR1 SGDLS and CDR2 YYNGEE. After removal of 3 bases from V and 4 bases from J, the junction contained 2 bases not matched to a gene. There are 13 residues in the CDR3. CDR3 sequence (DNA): TGTGCCAGCAGCGATGACAGGGGCTATGGCTACACCTTC. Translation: CASSDDRGYGYTF.

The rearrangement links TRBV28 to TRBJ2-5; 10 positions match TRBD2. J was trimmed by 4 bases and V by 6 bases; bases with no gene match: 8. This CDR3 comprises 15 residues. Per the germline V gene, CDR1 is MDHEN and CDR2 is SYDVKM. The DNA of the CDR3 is TGTGCCAGCAGAAGGAGCGGGAGGGCAGGAGAGACCCAGTACTTC. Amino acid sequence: CASRRSGRAGETQYF.

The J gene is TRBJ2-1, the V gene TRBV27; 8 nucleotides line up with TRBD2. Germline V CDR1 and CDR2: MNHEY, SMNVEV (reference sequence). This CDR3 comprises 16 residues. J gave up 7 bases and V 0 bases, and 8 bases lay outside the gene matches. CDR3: CASSLSSGTLRNEQFF. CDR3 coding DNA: TGTGCCAGCAGTTTATCTAGCGGGACCCTCCGGAATGAGCAGTTCTTC.

The CDR3 bases are TGTGCCAGCAGCTTAGCGCCAGGGAGGGGAGATACGCAGTATTTT. Amino acids: CASSLAPGRGDTQYF. This chain links TRBV7-9 with TRBJ2-3, with TRBD2 matching 7 bases. Trimming took 0 bases from V and 5 from J; bases not matched to a gene: 5. CDR3 size: 15 residues. CDR1 SEHNR and CDR2 FQNEAQ come from the germline V gene (reference sequence).

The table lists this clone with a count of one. The CDR3 coding sequence is TGTGCCAGCAGTAGCGACCTGAACAATAATCAGCCCCAGCATTTT. Translated: CASSSDLNNNQPQHF. The chain combines TRBV6-5 with TRBJ1-5; D call uncertain. Germline CDR1 reads MNHEY; CDR2 reads SVGAGI. The V and J ends lost 5 bases and 4 bases respectively, with 15 bases between them. The CDR3 length is 15 residues.

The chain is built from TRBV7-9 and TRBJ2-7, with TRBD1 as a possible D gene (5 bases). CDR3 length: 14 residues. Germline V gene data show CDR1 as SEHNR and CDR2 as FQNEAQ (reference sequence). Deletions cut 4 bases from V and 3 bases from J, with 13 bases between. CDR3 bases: TGTGCCAGCAGCTCCCCGACGGACAACTACGAGCAGTACTTC. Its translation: CASSSPTDNYEQYF.

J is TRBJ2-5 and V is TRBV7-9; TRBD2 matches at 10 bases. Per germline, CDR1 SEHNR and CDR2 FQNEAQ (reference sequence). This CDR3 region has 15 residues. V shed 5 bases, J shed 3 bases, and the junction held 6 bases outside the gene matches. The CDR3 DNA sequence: TGTGCCAGCAGCGTACGGACTAGCGGAGAAGAGACCCAGTACTTC. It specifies CASSVRTSGEETQYF.

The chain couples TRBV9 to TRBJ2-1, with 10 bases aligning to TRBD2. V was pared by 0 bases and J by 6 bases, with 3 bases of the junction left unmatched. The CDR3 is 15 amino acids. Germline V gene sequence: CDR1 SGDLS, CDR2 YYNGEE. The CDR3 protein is CASSVESSGSNEQFF. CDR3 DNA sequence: TGTGCCAGCAGCGTAGAGTCTAGCGGGAGCAATGAGCAGTTCTTC.

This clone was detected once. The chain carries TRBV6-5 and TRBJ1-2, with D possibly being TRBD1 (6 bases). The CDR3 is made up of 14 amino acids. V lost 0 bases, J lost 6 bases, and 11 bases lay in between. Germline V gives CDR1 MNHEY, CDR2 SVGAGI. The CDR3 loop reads CASSYSSQGDGYTF. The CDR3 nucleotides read TGTGCCAGCAGTTACTCGTCACAGGGTGATGGCTACACCTTC.

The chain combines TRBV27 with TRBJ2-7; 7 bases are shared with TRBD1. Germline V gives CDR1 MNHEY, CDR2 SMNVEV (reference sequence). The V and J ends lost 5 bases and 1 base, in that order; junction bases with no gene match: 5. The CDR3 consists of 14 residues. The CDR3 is CASSVTGMSYEQYF. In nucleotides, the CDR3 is TGTGCCAGCAGTGTGACAGGGATGTCCTACGAGCAGTACTTC.

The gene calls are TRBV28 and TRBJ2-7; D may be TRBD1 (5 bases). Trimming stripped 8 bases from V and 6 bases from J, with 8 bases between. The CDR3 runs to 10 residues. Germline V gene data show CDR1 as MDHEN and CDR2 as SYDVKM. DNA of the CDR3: TGTGCCAGCGCCCAGGGCGAGCAGTACTTC. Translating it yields CASAQGEQYF.

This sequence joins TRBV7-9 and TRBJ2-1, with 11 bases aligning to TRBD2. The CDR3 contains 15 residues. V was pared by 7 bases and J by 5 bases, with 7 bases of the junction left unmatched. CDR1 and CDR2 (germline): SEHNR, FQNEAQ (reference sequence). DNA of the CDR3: TGTGCCAGCAACGAACAGACTAGCGGGGACAATGAGCAGTTCTTC. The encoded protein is CASNEQTSGDNEQFF.

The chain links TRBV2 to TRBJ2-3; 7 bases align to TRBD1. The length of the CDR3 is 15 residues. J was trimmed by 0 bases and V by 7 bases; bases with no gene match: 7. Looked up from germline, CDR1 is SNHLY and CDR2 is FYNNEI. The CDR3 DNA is TGTGCCAGCAAAGTCGGGACAGTGAGCACAGATACGCAGTATTTT. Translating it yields CASKVGTVSTDTQYF.

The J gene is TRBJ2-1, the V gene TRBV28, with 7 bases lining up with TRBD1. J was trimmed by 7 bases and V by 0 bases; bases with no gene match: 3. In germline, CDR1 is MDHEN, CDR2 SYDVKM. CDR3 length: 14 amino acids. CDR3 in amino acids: CASSLWGDRNEQFF. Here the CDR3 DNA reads TGTGCCAGCAGTTTATGGGGGGACAGAAATGAGCAGTTCTTC.

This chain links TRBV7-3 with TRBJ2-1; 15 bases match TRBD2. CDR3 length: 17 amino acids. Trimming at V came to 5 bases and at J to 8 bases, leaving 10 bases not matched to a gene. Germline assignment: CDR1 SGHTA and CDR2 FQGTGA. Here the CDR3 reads CASSAWTSGRVLHEQFF. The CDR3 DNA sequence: TGTGCCAGCAGCGCATGGACTAGCGGGAGGGTGCTCCATGAGCAGTTCTTC.

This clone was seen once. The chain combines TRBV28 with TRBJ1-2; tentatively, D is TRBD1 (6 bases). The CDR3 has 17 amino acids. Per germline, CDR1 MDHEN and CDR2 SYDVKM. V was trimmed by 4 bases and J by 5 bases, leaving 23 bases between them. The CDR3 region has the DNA TGTGCCAGCAGTTCATTGCGTGAGGGGGACACATCTTATGGCTACACCTTC. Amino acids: CASSSLREGDTSYGYTF.

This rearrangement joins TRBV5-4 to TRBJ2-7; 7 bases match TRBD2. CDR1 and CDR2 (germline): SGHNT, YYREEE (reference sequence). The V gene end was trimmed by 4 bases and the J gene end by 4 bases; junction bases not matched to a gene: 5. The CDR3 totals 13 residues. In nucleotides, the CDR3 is TGTGCCAGCAGCCACCCTAGCGGATACGAGCAGTACTTC. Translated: CASSHPSGYEQYF.

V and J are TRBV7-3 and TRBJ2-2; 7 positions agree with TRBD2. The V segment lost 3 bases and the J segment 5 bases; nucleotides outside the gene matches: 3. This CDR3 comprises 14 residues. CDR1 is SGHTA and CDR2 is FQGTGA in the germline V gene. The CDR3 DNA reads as TGTGCCAGCAGCTTGTCGGGGGGAACCGGGGAGCTGTTTTTT. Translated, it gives CASSLSGGTGELFF.

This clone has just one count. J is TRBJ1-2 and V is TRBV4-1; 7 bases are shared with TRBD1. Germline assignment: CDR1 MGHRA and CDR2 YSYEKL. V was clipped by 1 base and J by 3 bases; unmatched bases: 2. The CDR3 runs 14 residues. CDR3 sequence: CASSQGDRDYGYTF. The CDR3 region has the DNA TGCGCCAGCAGCCAAGGGGACAGAGACTATGGCTACACCTTC.